This TCR beta chain was retrieved from a study of STAT5B mutations in CD4+ large granular lymphocyte leukemia. General study results and limits: Main leukemic clonotypes were patient-specific, but roughly 26% appeared at low frequency elsewhere.

On this clone itself: The antigen remains unidentified.

Clones were sequenced by immunoSEQ multiplex PCR, and TCRdb holds only the in-frame ones, with some missing. The table records 30,000 or so clones, just under 75% of them present only once. Germline CDR1 SGHDN, CDR2 FVKESK. The CDR3 runs to 14 residues. V lost 4 bases, J lost 6 bases, and 14 bases lay in between. This TCR derives from a human donor in good health. Sequencing used CD4+ T cells from blood buffy coats. The chain has TRBV14 and TRBJ2-3; D not certain. CDR3 in amino acids: CASSLLSLLDTQYF. The CDR3 nucleotides read TGTGCCAGCAGCCTCCTCTCTCTTCTGGATACGCAGTATTTT.